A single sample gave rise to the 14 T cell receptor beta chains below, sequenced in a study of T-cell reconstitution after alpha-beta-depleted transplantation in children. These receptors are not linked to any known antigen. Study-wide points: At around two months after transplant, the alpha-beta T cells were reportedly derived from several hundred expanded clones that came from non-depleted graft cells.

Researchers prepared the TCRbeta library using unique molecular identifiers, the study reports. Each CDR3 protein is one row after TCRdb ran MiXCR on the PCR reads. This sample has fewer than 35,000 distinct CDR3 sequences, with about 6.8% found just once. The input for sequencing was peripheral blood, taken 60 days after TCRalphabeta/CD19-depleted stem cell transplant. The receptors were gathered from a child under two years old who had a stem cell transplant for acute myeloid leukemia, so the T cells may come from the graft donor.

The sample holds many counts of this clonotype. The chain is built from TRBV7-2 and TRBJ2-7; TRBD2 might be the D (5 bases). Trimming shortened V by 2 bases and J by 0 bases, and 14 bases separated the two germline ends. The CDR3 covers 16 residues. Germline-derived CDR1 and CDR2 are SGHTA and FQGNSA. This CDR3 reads CASSLLGLSSSYEQYF. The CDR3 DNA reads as TGTGCCAGCAGCTTACTCGGACTTTCAAGCTCCTACGAGCAGTACTTC.

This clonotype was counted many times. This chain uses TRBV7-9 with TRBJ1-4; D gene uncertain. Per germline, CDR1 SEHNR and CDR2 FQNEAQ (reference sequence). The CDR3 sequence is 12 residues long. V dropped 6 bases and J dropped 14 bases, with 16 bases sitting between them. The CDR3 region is CASSDTLPLLFF. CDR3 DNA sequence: TGTGCCAGCAGTGATACCTTACCTCTCCTGTTTTTT. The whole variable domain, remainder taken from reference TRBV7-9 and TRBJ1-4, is DTGVSQNPRHKITKRGQNVTFRCDPISEHNRLYWYRQTLGQGPEFLTYFQNEAQLEKSRLLSDRFSAERPKGSFSTLEIQRTEQGDSAMYLCASSDTLPLLFFGSGTQLSVL.

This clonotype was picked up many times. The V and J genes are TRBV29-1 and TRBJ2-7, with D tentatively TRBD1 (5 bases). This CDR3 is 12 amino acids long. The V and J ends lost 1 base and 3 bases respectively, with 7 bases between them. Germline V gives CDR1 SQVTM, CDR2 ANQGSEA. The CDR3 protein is CSVEGQGYEQYF. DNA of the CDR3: TGCAGCGTTGAAGGTCAGGGCTACGAGCAGTACTTC.

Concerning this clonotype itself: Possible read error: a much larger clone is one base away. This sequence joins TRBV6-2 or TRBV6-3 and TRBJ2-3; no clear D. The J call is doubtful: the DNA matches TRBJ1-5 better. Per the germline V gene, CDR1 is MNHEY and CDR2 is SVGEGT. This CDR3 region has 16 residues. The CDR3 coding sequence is TGTGCCAGCAGTTTCCTTTGGACTATTCCCACAGATACGCAGCATTTT. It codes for CASSFLWTIPTDTQHF.

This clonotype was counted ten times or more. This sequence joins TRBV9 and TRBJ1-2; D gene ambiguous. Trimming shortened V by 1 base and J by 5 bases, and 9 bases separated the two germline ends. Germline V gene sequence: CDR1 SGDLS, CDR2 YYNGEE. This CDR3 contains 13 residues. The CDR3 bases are TGTGCCAGCAGCGTACGGATATCTTATGGCTACACCTTC. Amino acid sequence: CASSVRISYGYTF.

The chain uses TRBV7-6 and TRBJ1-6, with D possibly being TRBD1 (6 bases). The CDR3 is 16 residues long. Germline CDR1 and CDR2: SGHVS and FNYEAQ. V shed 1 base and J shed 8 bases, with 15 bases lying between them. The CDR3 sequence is CASSLGPDGGYSPLHF. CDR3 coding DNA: TGTGCCAGCAGCTTAGGGCCTGACGGGGGCTATTCACCCCTCCACTTT. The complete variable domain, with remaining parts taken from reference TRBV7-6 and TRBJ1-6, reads GAGVSQSPRYKVTKRGQDVALRCDPISGHVSLYWYRQALGQGPEFLTYFNYEAQQDKSGLPNDRFSAERPEGSISTLTIQRTEQRDSAMYRCASSLGPDGGYSPLHFGNGTRLTVT.

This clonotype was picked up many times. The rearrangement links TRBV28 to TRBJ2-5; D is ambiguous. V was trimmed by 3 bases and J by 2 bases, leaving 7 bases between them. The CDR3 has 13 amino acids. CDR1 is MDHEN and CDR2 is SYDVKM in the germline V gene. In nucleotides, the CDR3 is TGTGCCAGCAGTTTTAAAGAACAAGAGACCCAGTACTTC. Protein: CASSFKEQETQYF.

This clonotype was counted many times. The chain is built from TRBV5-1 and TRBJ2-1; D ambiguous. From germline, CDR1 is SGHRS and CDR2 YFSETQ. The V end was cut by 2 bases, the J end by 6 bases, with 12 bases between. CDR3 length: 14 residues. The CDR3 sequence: CASSLPANRNEQFF. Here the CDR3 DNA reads TGCGCCAGCAGCTTACCAGCGAATCGCAATGAGCAGTTCTTC. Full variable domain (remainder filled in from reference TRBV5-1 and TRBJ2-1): KAGVTQTPRYLIKTRGQQVTLSCSPISGHRSVSWYQQTPGQGLQFLFEYFSETQRNKGNFPGRFSGRQFSNSRSEMNVSTLELGDSALYLCASSLPANRNEQFFGPGTRLTVL.

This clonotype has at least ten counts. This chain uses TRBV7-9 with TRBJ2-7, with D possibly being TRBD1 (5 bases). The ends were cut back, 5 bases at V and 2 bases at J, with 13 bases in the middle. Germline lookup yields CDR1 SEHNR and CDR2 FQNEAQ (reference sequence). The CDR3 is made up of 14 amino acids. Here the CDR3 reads CASSNRTYAYEQYF. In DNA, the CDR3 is TGTGCCAGCAGCAACCGGACATACGCCTACGAGCAGTACTTC.

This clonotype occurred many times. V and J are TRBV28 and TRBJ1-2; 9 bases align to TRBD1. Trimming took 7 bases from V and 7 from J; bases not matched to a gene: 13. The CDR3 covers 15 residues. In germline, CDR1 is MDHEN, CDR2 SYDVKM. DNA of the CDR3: TGTGCCAGCAATCAAAGCCCATACAGGGGGCTTGGCTACACCTTC. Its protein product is CASNQSPYRGLGYTF.

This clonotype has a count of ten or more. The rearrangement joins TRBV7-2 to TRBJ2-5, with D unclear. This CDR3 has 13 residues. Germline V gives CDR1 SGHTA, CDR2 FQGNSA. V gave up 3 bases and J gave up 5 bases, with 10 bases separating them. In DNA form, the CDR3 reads TGTGCCAGCAGCTTTGTGGTTTTTGAGACCCAGTACTTC. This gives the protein CASSFVVFETQYF.

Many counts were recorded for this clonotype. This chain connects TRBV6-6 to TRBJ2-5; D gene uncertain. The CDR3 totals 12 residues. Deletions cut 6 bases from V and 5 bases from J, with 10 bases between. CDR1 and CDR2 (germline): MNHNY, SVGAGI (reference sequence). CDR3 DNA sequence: TGTGCCAGCAGACTCGACGGGGAGACCCAGTACTTC. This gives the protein CASRLDGETQYF.

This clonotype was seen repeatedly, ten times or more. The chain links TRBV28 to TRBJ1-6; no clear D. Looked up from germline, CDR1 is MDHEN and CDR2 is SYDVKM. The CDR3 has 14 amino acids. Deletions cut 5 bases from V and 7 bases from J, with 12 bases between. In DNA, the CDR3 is TGTGCCAGCAGTCCGCGGGGAAGCAATTCACCCCTCCACTTT. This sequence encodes CASSPRGSNSPLHF.

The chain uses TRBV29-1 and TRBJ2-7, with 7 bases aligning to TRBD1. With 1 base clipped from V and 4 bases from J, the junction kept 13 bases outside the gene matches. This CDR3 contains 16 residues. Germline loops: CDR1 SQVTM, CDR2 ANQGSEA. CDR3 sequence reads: CSVEGRDRVEGYEQYF. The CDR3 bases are TGCAGCGTTGAAGGTCGAGACAGGGTTGAGGGATACGAGCAGTACTTC.